The source of this T cell receptor (beta chain) is a study of T cell responses to AZD1222 COVID-19 vaccine (dated by TCRdb to the early 2020s). With respect to the entire study: A total of about 230 trial participants underwent TCR sequencing, of whom about 210 received two doses of AZD1222 and roughly 25 received two doses of the MenACWY control vaccine. Trial participants were enrolled by age into 18-55, 56-69 and 70-plus year subgroups, with around 150, 28 and 57 TCR-sequenced participants respectively. Points the paper makes about the study in general: In the small 56-69-year group, the increase in depth fell short of significance, most likely because of low power. Conclusions about previously exposed vaccinees are limited, since just 6 or 7 AZD1222 recipients were seropositive for SARS-CoV-2 at baseline. The vaccine-associated CD4 TCRs covered the entire spike protein, and the dominant responses fell in regions 160-218 and 743-854. A significant rise in spike-specific TCR breadth and depth was observed after two AZD1222 doses relative to day 0 and relative to MenACWY recipients. No day 14 peak-response samples were available, so repertoires were characterized only after the peak T cell response. Participants were mostly white British and included more females than males, and it was suggested by the authors that clonal diversity may have been underestimated. Epitopes outside the regions mutated in the B.1.351 and B.1.1.7 variants were reportedly recognized by nearly half of the unique spike-specific TCRs.

As to this clone: What this receptor recognizes is not known. Base qualities are not recorded, but no much larger clone differs from it by a single base.

The CDR3 runs 11 residues from the cysteine to the phenylalanine. The DNA shown is the 33-base CDR3, in frame from base 1. The germline V gene (reference sequence) specifies GTSNPN as CDR1 and SVGIG as CDR2. V drops 1 base and J drops 8 bases, leaving 5 bases in between. This sample's time point label indicates: about 28 days (+/-7) after the second vaccine dose. Read against the paper, the sample's treatment or condition label means: meningococcal conjugate vaccine given as trial control. Vaccinee samples came from UK trials COV001 and COV002, including a single-blind randomized controlled phase 2/3 trial of AZD1222 (ChAdOx1 nCoV-19) in healthy adults. Trial participant PBMC samples were collected at day 0 and day 28 after the second dose for TCRbeta chain sequencing. The CDR3 regions of human TCRbeta chains were analyzed by immunosequencing. In the paper's pipeline: Repertoire TCRs were checked for matches against a reference library of SARS-CoV-2-specific TCRs that had been generated using the MIRA antigen-specificity platform. Breadth meant the fraction of unique TCRs that were SARS-CoV-2-associated, whereas depth meant the fraction of total T cells that were SARS-CoV-2-associated. Using the MIRA data, each spike-specific TCR was mapped to the spike region that the TCR reacts to and placed in a CD4 or CD8 class. Log10-transformed breadth and depth values were compared by one-way ANOVA with Sidak's multiple comparisons tests. In its TCRdb copy, this immuneACCESS table keeps in-frame sequences only and misses some clones. Where compared with another copy, unresolved V genes explain less than half of these, and the others have no known cause. The DNA gave D and trimming, while V, J and clone size come from that table. This sample holds roughly 200,000 clones; 90% to 95% were observed only once. The top ten clones comprise 0.95% to 1.3% of the sample.

Here the sequenced sample was peripheral blood, taken 28 days after the second dose of the MenACWY control vaccine. The receptor was derived from an adult who received the MenACWY meningococcal vaccine as a control. The V gene is TRBV30 and the J gene is TRBJ1-4; tentative D gene TRBD1, with 5 bases matching. The nucleotides are TGTGCCTGGAGTGGGGGCGAAAAACTGTTTTTT. It translates as CAWSGGEKLFF.